This T cell receptor (beta chain) stems from a study of T cell repertoires in cytomegalovirus infection. Study-level points and caveats: Predominance within the ex vivo response was attributable to HLA-C-restricted CMV-specific TCR beta clonotypes.

For this clonotype: As yet, its antigen is unknown.

CDR3 length: 13 amino acids. Trimming pared 7 bases from V and 8 bases from J, leaving 17 bases between. TCRdb itself ran the reads through MiXCR, one entry per CDR3 protein. The table lists 90,000 to 120,000 distinct CDR3 sequences, roughly a quarter of them singletons. The source material was CD8+ T cells from PBMCs. This receptor was obtained from a human donor in good health (CMV status not recorded). Some clones in this sample may be carry-over from other donors' samples. The rearrangement links TRBV12-3 or TRBV12-4 to TRBJ1-2; no definite D call. CDR3 residues: CASTQSGFEGYTF. The DNA for the CDR3 is TGTGCCAGCACCCAGTCGGGATTTGAAGGCTACACCTTC.